This T cell receptor beta chain originates from a study of OX40 agonist ivuxolimab in advanced cancers. Regarding the complete study: Ivuxolimab was an agonistic, fully human IgG2 monoclonal antibody directed against OX40 (CD134), a costimulatory receptor. Intravenous ivuxolimab was administered to patients every 2 weeks at six dose levels: 0.01, 0.1, 0.3, 1.5, 3 and 10 mg/kg. Among the 50 to 55 dose-escalation patients, some 20 had hepatocellular carcinoma, roughly 15 melanoma, 9 renal cell carcinoma and 9 head and neck cancer. In the dose-escalation cohort, roughly 82% of patients were male, and the mean age was approximately 60 years with a range of roughly 20 to 85. Patients were allowed to have had prior anti-PD-1, anti-PD-L1 or anti-CTLA-4 therapy, and about 40% of the dose-escalation patients had been treated with checkpoint inhibitors. Partial responses were achieved by three dose-escalation patients, of whom one had hepatocellular carcinoma and two had cutaneous melanoma. The purpose of peripheral TCRbeta sequencing was to test whether ivuxolimab changed TCR sequence diversity and led to clonal T-cell expansion. The paper describes the monotherapy dose-escalation part (N ≈ 50 patients) of the phase I trial of ivuxolimab. General conclusions and limits of the study: Partial responders in the 0.1-3.0 mg/kg groups had among the lowest normalized peripheral clonal expansion, especially among CD8+ T cells. Which antigens the clonally expanded peripheral T cells were specific for was not determined. At doses of 0.1 to 3.0 mg/kg, clonal expansion of both CD4+ and CD8+ blood T cells was observed from baseline to week 6. Low levels of normalized T-cell clonal expansion were also seen in some patients who did not respond. On average, CD8+ T cells showed more expanded clones than CD4+ T cells after ivuxolimab.

Genomic DNA was extracted from sorted cells for sequencing of the TCRbeta CDR3 region. The immunoSEQ Assay was used for sequencing of TCRbeta CDR3 regions. TCRdb holds this immuneACCESS table with in-frame rearrangements only. Some clones are missing; in checked studies, unresolved V genes explain under half, and the rest has no known cause. For this sample the table gives just under 75,000 clones, of which 75% to 95% were detected only once. Jointly, the top ten make up approximately 0.55% of the sample. As encoded in the germline V gene, CDR1 is SGDLS while CDR2 is YYNGEE. V has 4 bases trimmed and J has 3 bases trimmed; junction bases matching no gene number 5. Spanning cysteine to phenylalanine, the CDR3 consists of 15 amino acids. The entry retains the CDR3 DNA only, 45 bases that are in frame from base 1. Patients with a history of autoimmune disease or receiving systemic immunosuppression were excluded from the trial. Peripheral blood for TCR sequencing was collected from all dose cohorts at baseline, on cycle 4 day 1, and on cycle 7 day 1. Samples came from an open-label, multicenter, first-in-human phase I dose-escalation trial of ivuxolimab. Adults with locally advanced or metastatic head and neck squamous cell, hepatocellular, melanoma or renal cell carcinoma were enrolled in the trial. Before TCR sequencing, CD4+ T cells and CD8+ T cells from peripheral blood were sorted into separate populations.

This clone was seen only once. This receptor's antigen is unknown. No base quality information exists; no much larger clone differs at one position. The sequence is built from TRBV9 and TRBJ2-2; TRBD1 lines up with 8 middle nucleotides. The sequencing used CD4+ or CD8+ T cells sorted from blood, collected in a trial of the OX40 agonist ivuxolimab. This sequence was found in an adult with an advanced solid tumor such as melanoma, head and neck, liver or kidney cancer. CDR3 protein: CASSFRTGHTGELFF. The nucleotide sequence reads as follows: TGTGCCAGCAGCTTTAGGACAGGGCACACCGGGGAGCTGTTTTTT.